This T cell receptor (beta chain) was retrieved from a study of blood T cells in healthy people across ages. Notes on the study in general: Expanded clonotype shifts may have been confounded, as the donors had an unknown CMV status. Total diversity from one million sequenced T cells was likely underestimated.

Germline CDR1 is MDHEN and CDR2 is SYDVKM. Trimming at V came to 5 bases and at J to 3 bases, leaving 7 bases not matched to a gene. The CDR3 runs to 17 residues. With regard to this clonotype: Its antigen is still unknown.

A second PCR of about 6 to 11 cycles used a sample-barcoded 5' primer and a J-beta primer mix. A tag from a template-switch adaptor with 12 random nucleotides marked each cDNA molecule. One entry per CDR3 protein, called by TCRdb with MiXCR from the 5' RACE reads. The sample has about 750,000 distinct CDR3 sequences; about 53% are singletons. The J gene is TRBJ2-5, the V gene TRBV28; TRBD2 matches at 15 bases. The sample taken for sequencing was blood. The clonotype was recovered from a man older than 75 in good health. CDR3 bases: TGTGCCAGCAGTCCCCCGGGACTAGCGGGAGGTGAAGAGACCCAGTACTTC. Protein: CASSPPGLAGGEETQYF. Drawing the rest from reference TRBV28 and TRBJ2-5, the complete variable domain is DVKVTQSSRYLVKRTGEKVFLECVQDMDHENMFWYRQDPGLGLRLIYFSYDVKMKEKGDIPEGYSVSREKKERFSLILESASTNQTSMYLCASSPPGLAGGEETQYFGPGTRLLVL.